The present T cell receptor (beta chain) was sequenced within a study of blood T cell repertoires in COVID-19 (dated by TCRdb to about 2020). Looking at the study overall: Samples covering the acute and convalescent phases of COVID-19 were provided by collaborators in the United States, Italy and Spain. The prospective study material was composed of cDNA or gDNA derived from T cells, B-cell-depleted T cells, or PBMCs. Deeply sampled blood TCRbeta repertoires from subjects exposed to, actively infected with, or recovered from COVID-19 were included in the dataset. The repertoires were released in a freely available public database intended as a resource for research on the immune response to SARS-CoV-2. Nearly every sample came with metadata listing a de-identified subject ID, COVID-19 status, age in years and sex. HLA class I and class II types, where available, came from metadata supplied by the sample provider rather than from assay-based typing. The samples were drawn from two sources: the first 160 participants of the ongoing ImmuneRACE study, and 950 to 1,500 subjects contributed by 6 global collaborators. Overall study outcomes, separate from this receptor: The quantity of clinical and demographic metadata differed by source and by participant and was supplied without curation.

The immunoSEQ Assay, a bias-controlled multiplex PCR, was used to amplify TCRbeta CDR3 regions from genomic DNA. As for the authors' bioinformatics: Nucleated cell counts per sample were estimated from amplification of reference gene primers within the assay. To quantify the absolute abundance of each unique TCRbeta CDR3 rearrangement, sequence reads were collapsed and filtered. Productive Simpson clonality was computed per sample as the square root of Simpson's diversity index over productive rearrangements. TCRdb took over this immuneACCESS table, retaining in-frame rearrangements with V and J assigned. Such tables are incomplete; in checked studies, under half of the missing clones stem from an unresolved V gene, and the remainder is unexplained. The V and J calls and clone size were taken over from that table, and D and trimming were inferred from the DNA. The sample table shows over 350,000 clones, and 87% are seen once. In total, the top ten clones hold roughly 2% of the sample.

This clone was recorded a few times. What antigen it recognizes has not been identified. Qualities for individual bases were not recorded, and no much larger clone is one base off. The CDR3 runs 18 amino acids, cysteine and phenylalanine included. Just the 54-base CDR3 DNA is kept, in frame starting at base 1. In the germline V gene, CDR1 corresponds to SGHDT and CDR2 to YYEEEE. Trimming removed 3 bases from V and 0 bases from J, leaving 16 bases between the germline ends. In the prospective study, participants were roughly 18 to 89 years old, resided in about two dozen geographic areas of the United States, and were enrolled through a virtual design. In the prospective study, cohorts were assigned on the basis of participant-reported clinical history obtained from a screening survey and a study questionnaire. Mobile phlebotomists in the prospective study collected whole blood, serum and a nasopharyngeal or oropharyngeal swab from every participant. Prospective study participants could optionally give additional blood draws and questionnaires over an approximately two-month period. Prospective study blood samples were shipped either frozen or at room temperature before DNA extraction.

The sequencing input was PBMCs or T cells enriched from blood (not recorded which). The chain links TRBV5-6 with TRBJ1-6; 6 matching bases give a weak D call of TRBD1. This sequence originates from a woman aged 18-30 years with acute COVID-19. The DNA is as follows: TGTGCCAGCAGCTCACTTTACCGGGACACCTCCTATAATTCACCCCTCCACTTT. The encoded protein is CASSSLYRDTSYNSPLHF.